This record covers a single T cell receptor beta chain. Its antigen is unidentified. The sample is drawn from a study of identical twins. Overall study results and limits: Analyses based on zero insertions could be partly confounded by invariant MAIT and iNKT cells. Modelling approaches yielded underestimates of out-of-frame TCR alpha sharing between monozygotic twins.

TCRdb passed the 5' RACE reads through MiXCR, listing each CDR3 protein once. The data contain around 570,000 distinct CDR3 sequences, 9% to 10% of them seen just once; the ten biggest clones take up around 3%. These data were also reused for a study on yellow fever vaccine responses in identical twins.

Sequenced: PBMCs. The sequence was obtained from a woman younger than 30 in good health.

CDR3 sequence reads: CASSRYSGALEQYF. The CDR3 DNA reads as TGTGCCAGCAGCCGATATAGTGGGGCCCTCGAGCAGTACTTC. This chain links TRBV5-5 with TRBJ2-7; possibly TRBD1 for D (5 bases). The germline V gene encodes CDR1 SGHKS and CDR2 YYEKEE (reference sequence). V was trimmed by 4 bases and J by 6 bases, leaving 17 bases between them. This CDR3 comprises 14 residues.